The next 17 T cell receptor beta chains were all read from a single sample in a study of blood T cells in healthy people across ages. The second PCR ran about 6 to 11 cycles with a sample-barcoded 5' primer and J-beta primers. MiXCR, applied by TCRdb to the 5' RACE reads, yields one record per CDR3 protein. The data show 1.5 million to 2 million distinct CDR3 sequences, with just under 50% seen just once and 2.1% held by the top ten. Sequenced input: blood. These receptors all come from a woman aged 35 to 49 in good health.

The CDR3 reads CASSLDRTGIFHEQYF. The CDR3 region has the DNA TGTGCCAGCAGCCTAGATCGGACAGGGATTTTCCACGAGCAGTACTTC. J is TRBJ2-4 and V is TRBV7-9; 8 nucleotides agree with TRBD1. The DNA end lines up better with TRBJ2-7; the J call may be wrong. The CDR3 has 16 amino acids. Germline CDR1 SEHNR, CDR2 FQNEAQ (reference sequence).

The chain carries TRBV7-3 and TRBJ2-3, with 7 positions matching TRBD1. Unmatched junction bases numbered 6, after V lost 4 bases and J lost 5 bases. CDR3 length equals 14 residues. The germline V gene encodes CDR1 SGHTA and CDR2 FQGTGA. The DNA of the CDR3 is TGTGCCAGCAGCTATTCAGGGGGTGTAGATACGCAGTATTTT. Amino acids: CASSYSGGVDTQYF.

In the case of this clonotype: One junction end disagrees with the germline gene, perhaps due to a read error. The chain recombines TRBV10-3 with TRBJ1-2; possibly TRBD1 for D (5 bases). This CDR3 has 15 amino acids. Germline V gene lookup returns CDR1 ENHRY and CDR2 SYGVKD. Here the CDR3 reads CATSDFSGPDYGYTF. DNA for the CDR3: TGTGCCACCAGTGACTTTTCGGGACCGGACTATGGCTACACCTTC.

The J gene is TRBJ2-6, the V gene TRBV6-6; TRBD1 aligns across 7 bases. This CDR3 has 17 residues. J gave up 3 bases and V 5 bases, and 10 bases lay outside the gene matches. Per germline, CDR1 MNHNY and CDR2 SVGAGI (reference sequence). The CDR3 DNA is TGTGCCAGCAGTCCAGGGGGTCGAAGTGGTGGGGCCAACGTCCTGACTTTC. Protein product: CASSPGGRSGGANVLTF.

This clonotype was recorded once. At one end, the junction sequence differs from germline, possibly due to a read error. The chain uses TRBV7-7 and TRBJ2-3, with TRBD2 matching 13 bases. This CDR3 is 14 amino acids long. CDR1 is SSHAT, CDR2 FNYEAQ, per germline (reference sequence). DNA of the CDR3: TGTGCTAGCAGCGCGGGACTAGCGGGAAATACGCAGTATTTT. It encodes CASSAGLAGNTQYF.

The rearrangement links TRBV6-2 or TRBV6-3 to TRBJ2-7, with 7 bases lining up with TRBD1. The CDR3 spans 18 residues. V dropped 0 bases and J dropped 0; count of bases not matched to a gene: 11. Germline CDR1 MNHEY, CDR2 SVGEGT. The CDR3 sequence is CASSYSRSSGQPSYEQYF. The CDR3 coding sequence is TGTGCCAGCAGTTACTCTAGATCCTCGGGACAGCCCTCCTACGAGCAGTACTTC.

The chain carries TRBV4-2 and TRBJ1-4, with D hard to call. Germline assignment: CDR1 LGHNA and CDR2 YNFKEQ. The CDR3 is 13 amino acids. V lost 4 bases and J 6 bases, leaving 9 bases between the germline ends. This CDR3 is CASSLGSDEKLFF. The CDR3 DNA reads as TGTGCCAGCAGCCTGGGGAGTGATGAAAAACTGTTTTTT.

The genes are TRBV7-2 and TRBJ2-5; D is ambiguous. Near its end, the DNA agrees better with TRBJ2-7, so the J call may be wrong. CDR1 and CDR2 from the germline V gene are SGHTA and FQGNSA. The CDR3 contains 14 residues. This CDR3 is CASSVEVITYEQYF. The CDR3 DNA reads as TGTGCCAGCAGCGTAGAGGTCATTACGTACGAGCAGTACTTC.

Here the CDR3 DNA reads TGTGCCAGCAGCTTCCCCACAGGGGGCTACTATGGCTACACCTTC. Translated, it gives CASSFPTGGYYGYTF. The chain couples TRBV7-8 to TRBJ1-2; 9 nucleotides match TRBD1. V shed 3 bases, J shed 3 bases, and the junction held 5 bases outside the gene matches. CDR3 length: 15 residues. Germline-derived CDR1 and CDR2 are SGHVS and FQNEAQ.

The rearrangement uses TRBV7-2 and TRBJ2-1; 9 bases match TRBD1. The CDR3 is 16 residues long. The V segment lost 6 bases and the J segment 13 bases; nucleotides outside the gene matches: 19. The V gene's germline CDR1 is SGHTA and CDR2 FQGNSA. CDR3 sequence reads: CASSPNRGPFGETQFF. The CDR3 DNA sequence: TGTGCCAGCAGTCCAAACAGGGGGCCTTTTGGAGAGACCCAGTTCTTC.

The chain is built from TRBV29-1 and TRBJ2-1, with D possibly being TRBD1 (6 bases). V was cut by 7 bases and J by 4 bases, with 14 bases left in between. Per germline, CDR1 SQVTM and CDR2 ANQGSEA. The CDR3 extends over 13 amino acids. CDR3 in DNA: TGCAGCGCGGACAGTGATCGATACAATGAGCAGTTCTTC. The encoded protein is CSADSDRYNEQFF.

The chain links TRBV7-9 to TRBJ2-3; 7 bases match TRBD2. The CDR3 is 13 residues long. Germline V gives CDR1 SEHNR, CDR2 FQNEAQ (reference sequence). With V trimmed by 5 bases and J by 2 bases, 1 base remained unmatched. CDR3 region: CASSRLATDTQYF. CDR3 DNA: TGTGCCAGCAGCCGACTAGCCACAGATACGCAGTATTTT.

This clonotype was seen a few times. CDR3 residues: CASSLDGFSYEQFF. DNA for the CDR3: TGTGCCAGCAGCTTAGATGGTTTTAGCTATGAGCAGTTCTTC. The genes are TRBV11-1 and TRBJ2-1; D is unresolved. Trimming removed 1 base at V and 8 bases at J, with 12 bases between. This CDR3 comprises 14 residues. The germline V gene encodes CDR1 SGHAT and CDR2 FQDESV (reference sequence).

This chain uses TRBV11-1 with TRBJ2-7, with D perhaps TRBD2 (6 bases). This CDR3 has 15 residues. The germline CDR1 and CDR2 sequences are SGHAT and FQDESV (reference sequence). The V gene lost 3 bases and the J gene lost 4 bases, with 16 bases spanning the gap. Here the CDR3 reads CASSFGTAGPYEQYF. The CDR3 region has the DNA TGTGCCAGCAGCTTCGGGACTGCTGGACCGTACGAGCAGTACTTC.

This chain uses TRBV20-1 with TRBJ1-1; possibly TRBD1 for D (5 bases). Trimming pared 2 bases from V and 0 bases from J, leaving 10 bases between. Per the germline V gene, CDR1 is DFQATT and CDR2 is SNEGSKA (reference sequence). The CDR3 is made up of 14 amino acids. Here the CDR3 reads CSARRDSLNTEAFF. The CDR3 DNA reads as TGCAGTGCTAGACGCGACAGCTTGAACACTGAAGCTTTCTTT.

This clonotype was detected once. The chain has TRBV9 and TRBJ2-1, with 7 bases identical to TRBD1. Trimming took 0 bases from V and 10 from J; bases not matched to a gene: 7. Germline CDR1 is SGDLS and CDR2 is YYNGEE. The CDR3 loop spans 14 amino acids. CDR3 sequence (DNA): TGTGCCAGCAGCGTAGAGCAACGGGACAGCGAGCAGTTCTTC. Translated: CASSVEQRDSEQFF.

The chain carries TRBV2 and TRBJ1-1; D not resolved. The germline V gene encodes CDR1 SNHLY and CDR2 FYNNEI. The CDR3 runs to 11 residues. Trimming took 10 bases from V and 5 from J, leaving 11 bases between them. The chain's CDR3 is CATLVFTEAFF. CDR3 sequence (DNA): TGTGCCACCCTTGTTTTTACTGAAGCTTTCTTT. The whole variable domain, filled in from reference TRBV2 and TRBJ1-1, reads EPEVTQTPSHQVTQMGQEVILRCVPISNHLYFYWYRQILGQKVEFLVSFYNNEISEKSEIFDDQFSVERPDGSNFTLKIRSTKLEDSAMYFCATLVFTEAFFGQGTRLTVV.